Listed below are T cell receptor beta chains from one sample, sequenced in a study of blood T cell repertoires in COVID-19. The table came from immunoSEQ multiplex PCR; TCRdb's copy has only in-frame clones and leaves some out. The sample lists some 70,000 clones, about 87% occurring once. Sequenced input: peripheral blood. The origin of the receptors is a woman older than 75 with active COVID-19. Both conserved end residues are part of each CDR3. The order of the fields is V gene, clone size, J gene, CDR3 length, D gene, CDR3 DNA, CDR3 protein. The D gene is left open where the match is weak. Size tells how often a clone was seen (once, few, many) or the class of an expanded clone, and some rows leave it out.

v_call: TRBV2; clone_size: -; j_call: TRBJ1-4; cdr3_length: 14; d_call: TRBD1; cdr3_nt: TGTGCCAGCAGTTGGGACAGGGGTAATGAAAAACTGTTTTTT; cdr3_aa: CASSWDRGNEKLFF
v_call: TRBV27; clone_size: once; j_call: TRBJ2-4; cdr3_length: 15; d_call: TRBD2; cdr3_nt: TGTGCCAGCAGGCCCCCGGGGACGGGGGGTCGCATTCAGTACTTC; cdr3_aa: CASRPPGTGGRIQYF
v_call: TRBV2; clone_size: -; j_call: TRBJ2-7; cdr3_length: 13; d_call: TRBD1; cdr3_nt: TGTGCCAGCAGTATCCGGGACAGATACGAGCAGTACTTC; cdr3_aa: CASSIRDRYEQYF
v_call: TRBV10-3; clone_size: -; j_call: TRBJ2-5; cdr3_length: 12; d_call: -; cdr3_nt: TGTGCCATCAGTGAGTCCTCCGAGACCCAGTACTTC; cdr3_aa: CAISESSETQYF
v_call: TRBV3-1/TRBV3-2; clone_size: once; j_call: TRBJ1-2; cdr3_length: 14; d_call: -; cdr3_nt: TGTGCCAGCAGCCAAGGACAGACTAACTATGGCTACACCTTC; cdr3_aa: CASSQGQTNYGYTF
v_call: TRBV4-1; clone_size: once; j_call: TRBJ1-2; cdr3_length: 18; d_call: -; cdr3_nt: TGCGCCAGCAGCCAAGATACCCCTGGAGGGGAGCTTAACTATGGCTACACCTTC; cdr3_aa: CASSQDTPGGELNYGYTF
v_call: TRBV5-4; clone_size: few; j_call: TRBJ1-1; cdr3_length: 15; d_call: TRBD1; cdr3_nt: TGTGCCAGCAGCTCGAACAGGGGGGAGAACACTGAAGCTTTCTTT; cdr3_aa: CASSSNRGENTEAFF
v_call: TRBV29-1; clone_size: -; j_call: TRBJ2-1; cdr3_length: 13; d_call: -; cdr3_nt: TGCAGCGTTTCGGGACAAACAAGGAATGAGCAGTTCTTC; cdr3_aa: CSVSGQTRNEQFF
v_call: TRBV5-1; clone_size: once; j_call: TRBJ2-3; cdr3_length: 17; d_call: TRBD2; cdr3_nt: TGCGCCAGCAGCTTGGCACTAGCGGGAGCGTACACAGATACGCAGTATTTT; cdr3_aa: CASSLALAGAYTDTQYF
v_call: TRBV23-1; clone_size: -; j_call: TRBJ2-7; cdr3_length: 16; d_call: TRBD2; cdr3_nt: TGCGCCAGCAGCAGAGTTACTAGCGGGAGTATCAACGAGCAGTACTTC; cdr3_aa: CASSRVTSGSINEQYF
v_call: TRBV14; clone_size: -; j_call: TRBJ2-7; cdr3_length: 14; d_call: TRBD1; cdr3_nt: TGTGCCAGCAGCGGGACAGGGACGTTCTACGAGCAGTACTTC; cdr3_aa: CASSGTGTFYEQYF
v_call: TRBV4-1; clone_size: -; j_call: TRBJ2-3; cdr3_length: 17; d_call: -; cdr3_nt: TGCGCCAGCAGCCAACAGTCTAGCGAGTCCAGCACAGATACGCAGTATTTT; cdr3_aa: CASSQQSSESSTDTQYF
v_call: TRBV3-1/TRBV3-2; clone_size: -; j_call: TRBJ2-1; cdr3_length: 12; d_call: -; cdr3_nt: TGTGCCAGCAGCCATGTGAGAAATGAGCAGTTCTTC; cdr3_aa: CASSHVRNEQFF